This T cell receptor (beta chain) is from a study of control samples from healthy donors and cancer patients. Assay used: immunoSEQ multiplex PCR; TCRdb lists only in-frame clones, some missing. The table lists around 70,000 clones, approximately 88% of them singletons. This clonotype originated in a woman aged 50 to 60 with colorectal cancer. Sequencing was carried out using PBMCs.

CDR3 residues: CASSPKRVSTLNQPQHF. The CDR3 DNA follows: TGTGCCAGCAGTCCAAAAAGGGTGTCAACCCTCAATCAGCCCCAGCATTTT. V is TRBV6-2 or TRBV6-3 and J is TRBJ1-5; the D is unclear. The V end lost 5 bases, the J end lost 3 bases, and 20 bases lay between the germline ends. Germline V CDR1 and CDR2: MNHEY, SVGEGT. The CDR3 is 17 amino acids.